Following are 19 T cell receptor beta chains from one sample sequenced in a study of blood T cell repertoires in COVID-19. The table came from immunoSEQ multiplex PCR; TCRdb's copy has only in-frame clones and leaves some out. The sample yields just over 250,000 clones, over 75% seen once. The sequenced material came from peripheral blood. The receptor set was obtained from a woman aged 70-85 years with COVID-19, enrolled during active disease.

The genes are TRBV7-3 and TRBJ1-2; D ambiguous. V was cut by 0 bases and J by 8 bases, with 13 bases left in between. This CDR3 has 14 amino acids. The germline gives CDR1 SGHTA, CDR2 FQGTGA. DNA for the CDR3: TGTGCCAGCAGCTTAACGTTCCAGGCTGGCGGCTACACCTTC. Protein: CASSLTFQAGGYTF.

V usage is TRBV6-6 and J usage is TRBJ1-5; weak D call: TRBD1 (5 bases). The CDR3 consists of 15 residues. V was cut by 0 bases and J by 2 bases, with 8 bases left in between. Per the germline V gene, CDR1 is MNHNY and CDR2 is SVGAGI (reference sequence). CDR3 nucleotides: TGTGCCAGCAGTTACTCAGAAGGGGGCAATCAGCCCCAGCATTTT. Translated, it gives CASSYSEGGNQPQHF.

The chain is built from TRBV5-1 and TRBJ2-5, with 14 bases fitting TRBD2. This CDR3 contains 19 residues. Germline CDR1 is SGHRS and CDR2 is YFSETQ. V shed 6 bases, J shed 0 bases, and the junction held 13 bases outside the gene matches. The CDR3 spells CASTRRGTSGSWDQETQYF. The CDR3 nucleotides read TGCGCCAGCACCCGCCGAGGGACTAGCGGGAGTTGGGACCAAGAGACCCAGTACTTC. Full variable domain (rest looked up from reference TRBV5-1 and TRBJ2-5): KAGVTQTPRYLIKTRGQQVTLSCSPISGHRSVSWYQQTPGQGLQFLFEYFSETQRNKGNFPGRFSGRQFSNSRSEMNVSTLELGDSALYLCASTRRGTSGSWDQETQYFGPGTRLLVL.

The chain couples TRBV30 to TRBJ2-2, with 11 bases lining up with TRBD2. This CDR3 has 14 amino acids. V shed 5 bases, J shed 5 bases, and the junction held 4 bases outside the gene matches. The V gene's germline CDR1 is GTSNPN and CDR2 SVGIG (reference sequence). CDR3 residues: CAWGSGRGTGELFF. The CDR3 DNA reads as TGTGCCTGGGGTAGCGGGAGGGGAACCGGGGAGCTGTTTTTT.

The V gene is TRBV6-2 or TRBV6-3, the J gene TRBJ1-5; TRBD1 might be the D (5 bases). Germline V gene lookup returns CDR1 MNHEY and CDR2 SVGEGT. The germline V and J ends were trimmed by 6 bases and 12 bases, with 12 bases remaining between them. The CDR3 is 11 residues long. CDR3 residues: CASSRDFRQHF. CDR3 DNA sequence: TGTGCCAGCAGCCGGGACTTTCGCCAGCATTTT.

This rearrangement joins TRBV19 to TRBJ1-2; unclear D gene. This CDR3 is built from 12 residues. V dropped 9 bases and J dropped 0 bases, with 8 bases sitting between them. Germline V gives CDR1 LNHDA, CDR2 SQIVND (reference sequence). CDR3 coding DNA: TGTGCCAGCCGGGGAGCTAACTATGGCTACACCTTC. Protein sequence: CASRGANYGYTF.

V is TRBV13 and J is TRBJ1-2; D is perhaps TRBD1 (5 bases). The length of the CDR3 is 16 residues. The germline V gene has CDR1 PRHDT and CDR2 FYEKMQ (reference sequence). Deletions cut 2 bases from V and 3 bases from J, with 16 bases between. The CDR3 DNA follows: TGTGCCAGCAGCTTATACTCGGGAGGGGATCACTATGGCTACACCTTC. Encoded protein: CASSLYSGGDHYGYTF.

Regarding this clone: A junction boundary mismatches the germline segment, possibly from a read error. This sequence joins TRBV28 and TRBJ1-2; TRBD1 matches at 9 bases. The germline gives CDR1 MDHEN, CDR2 SYDVKM. The CDR3 sequence is 15 residues long. The CDR3: CASRIYAAGTGSPAF. The CDR3 coding sequence is TGTGCCAGCAGAATCTATGCTGCCGGGACAGGGTCCCCTGCCTTC.

This clone was seen a single time. V usage is TRBV6-2 or TRBV6-3 and J usage is TRBJ1-2, with TRBD1 matching 11 bases. The junction had 6 bases not matched to a gene; V was cut back by 5 bases and J by 4 bases. From germline, CDR1 is MNHEY and CDR2 SVGEGT. The length of the CDR3 is 15 residues. CDR3 DNA: TGTGCCAGCAGTCTCCGGGACAGGGGGTCCTATGGCTACACCTTC. Its protein product is CASSLRDRGSYGYTF.

This clone was counted a single time. V is TRBV6-4 and J is TRBJ1-2; 7 bases fit TRBD1. This CDR3 contains 13 residues. CDR1 is MRHNA, CDR2 SNTAGT, per germline. The CDR3 region is CVILAGDSYGYTF. CDR3 DNA sequence: TGTGTCATTCTCGCAGGGGACAGCTATGGCTACACCTTC.

V is TRBV2 and J is TRBJ2-7, with a possible D match to TRBD2 (5 bases). This CDR3 has 12 residues. Germline CDR1 and CDR2: SNHLY and FYNNEI. Trimming left V 7 bases short and J 3 bases short, with 10 bases between. In DNA form, the CDR3 reads TGTGCCAGCACCGCTAGCTACTACGAGCAGTACTTC. Its protein product is CASTASYYEQYF.

The chain couples TRBV29-1 to TRBJ1-1, with no clear D. The V and J ends lost 0 bases and 10 bases respectively, with 12 bases between them. Germline assignment: CDR1 SQVTM and CDR2 ANQGSEA. The CDR3 is 12 residues long. CDR3 residues: CSVEDSRTPAFF. The CDR3 region has the DNA TGCAGCGTTGAAGATTCAAGGACTCCAGCTTTCTTT.

V gene TRBV9 combines with J gene TRBJ2-2; a weak D match, TRBD1 (6 bases). Germline V gene lookup returns CDR1 SGDLS and CDR2 YYNGEE. Trimming left V 4 bases short and J 2 bases short, with 15 bases between. The CDR3 spans 16 residues. The CDR3 DNA follows: TGTGCCAGCAGCCTACTCCCGACAGGAAACACCGGGGAGCTGTTTTTT. Its translation is CASSLLPTGNTGELFF.

The chain has TRBV4-3 and TRBJ2-7, with 8 bases that match TRBD1. Trimming cost V 4 bases and J 6 bases; bases outside gene matches: 11. The CDR3 spans 15 residues. The V gene's germline CDR1 is LGHNA and CDR2 YSLEER. The CDR3 here is CASSLSSRTGSEQYF. The CDR3 DNA reads as TGCGCCAGCAGCCTGTCTTCCCGGACAGGGTCCGAGCAGTACTTC.

This sequence joins TRBV6-6 and TRBJ2-6; 7 bases map to TRBD1. The J segment lost 3 bases and the V segment lost 5 bases, leaving 10 bases of the junction unmatched. This CDR3 comprises 17 residues. Germline-derived CDR1 and CDR2 are MNHNY and SVGAGI (reference sequence). For the CDR3, the DNA is TGTGCCAGCAGTCAGGACAGGCCCCAGGGTGGGGCCAACGTCCTGACTTTC. This translates into CASSQDRPQGGANVLTF.

V and J are TRBV7-2 and TRBJ1-2, with TRBD1 matching 7 bases. Germline assignment: CDR1 SGHTA and CDR2 FQGNSA. The CDR3 is 18 residues long. J gave up 3 bases and V 1 base, and 14 bases lay outside the gene matches. The DNA of the CDR3 is TGTGCCAGCAGCTTAGTCCCTCCCGGGACAGAGGACTACTATGGCTACACCTTC. It encodes CASSLVPPGTEDYYGYTF. Full variable domain (remainder filled in from reference TRBV7-2 and TRBJ1-2): GAGVSQSPSNKVTEKGKDVELRCDPISGHTALYWYRQSLGQGLEFLIYFQGNSAPDKSGLPSDRFSAERTGGSVSTLTIQRTQQEDSAVYLCASSLVPPGTEDYYGYTFGSGTRLTVV.

The chain links TRBV2 to TRBJ1-1; 8 bases match TRBD1. The J segment lost 5 bases and the V segment lost 2 bases, leaving 4 bases of the junction unmatched. The germline gives CDR1 SNHLY, CDR2 FYNNEI. There are 14 residues in the CDR3. The CDR3 protein is CASSEQGARTEAFF. CDR3 DNA sequence: TGTGCCAGCAGTGAACAGGGGGCTAGGACTGAAGCTTTCTTT.

The chain combines TRBV19 with TRBJ1-1, with D unclear. Trimming left V 5 bases short and J 3 bases short, with 13 bases between. The CDR3 totals 14 residues. CDR1 and CDR2 (germline): LNHDA, SQIVND (reference sequence). The CDR3 coding sequence is TGTGCCAGTAGTTTTATCGCGCGCGACACTGAAGCTTTCTTT. As protein: CASSFIARDTEAFF.

This clone was counted once. V and J are TRBV27 and TRBJ2-1, with D tentatively TRBD1 (5 bases). Germline assignment: CDR1 MNHEY and CDR2 SMNVEV (reference sequence). The CDR3 extends over 14 amino acids. The ends were cut back, 4 bases at V and 4 bases at J, with 11 bases in the middle. The CDR3 DNA sequence: TGTGCCAGCAGTTCGGCAGGGCGGTACAATGAGCAGTTCTTC. Amino acid sequence: CASSSAGRYNEQFF.